This T cell receptor (beta chain) originates from a study of blood T cell repertoires in COVID-19. About the research overall: Italy, Spain and the United States were the sources of the convalescent and acute COVID-19 samples. PBMCs, B-cell-depleted T cells, or T cells provided the cDNA or gDNA that made up the material.

The CDR3 has 14 residues. V shed 1 base and J 7 bases; nucleotides not matched to a gene: 2. Germline V CDR1 and CDR2: SGHTA, FQGNSA. Source study methods: Quantification of nucleated cells was approximated via reference gene primer amplification. Sequencing used immunoSEQ multiplex PCR; TCRdb keeps in-frame clones, though not all of them. Clonal size and the V and J genes are those of that table, whereas D and trimming came from the DNA. The sample holds over 200,000 clones; around 82% are singletons and the top ten take approximately 8.6%. The receptor was isolated from a middle-aged man with active or convalescent COVID-19. This chain joins TRBV7-2 and TRBJ2-2; 8 bases fit TRBD2. Sequencing was carried out using peripheral blood. In nucleotides, the CDR3 is TGTGCCAGCAGCTTAGTGGCGGGAGGCGGGGAGCTGTTTTTT. Translation: CASSLVAGGGELFF.